Shown below are 12 T cell receptor beta chains from a single sample sequenced in a study of blood T cell repertoires in COVID-19. Repertoires were generated with immunoSEQ multiplex PCR, while TCRdb's copy carries only in-frame clones and drops some. The profile shows 150,000 to 200,000 clones, 84% of them singletons. The sample was peripheral blood. These TCRs come from a human donor in a cohort sampled during active COVID-19.

The chain combines TRBV11-2 with TRBJ2-5, with TRBD2 matching 7 bases. CDR3 size: 15 residues. Germline CDR1 and CDR2: SGHAT and FQNNGV. V shed 4 bases and J 5 bases; nucleotides not matched to a gene: 10. CDR3 nucleotide sequence: TGTGCCAGCAGCTCTTGGGCTGGGCGGGGGGAGACCCAGTACTTC. It codes for CASSSWAGRGETQYF.

The gene calls are TRBV19 and TRBJ1-5; D is perhaps TRBD1 (5 bases). This CDR3 spans 14 amino acids. V was shortened by 5 bases and J by 6 bases, with 14 bases between the two germline ends. Germline V gene sequence: CDR1 LNHDA, CDR2 SQIVND (reference sequence). CDR3 bases: TGTGCCAGTAGTCAGGGCCAGGGTAGTCAGCCCCAGCATTTT. This gives the protein CASSQGQGSQPQHF.

The V gene is TRBV30, the J gene TRBJ2-1, with D possibly being TRBD1 (5 bases). Germline assignment: CDR1 GTSNPN and CDR2 SVGIG (reference sequence). The CDR3 is 14 amino acids. V lost 7 bases and J 0 bases, leaving 13 bases between the germline ends. The CDR3 loop reads CASTETFSYNEQFF. CDR3 nucleotide sequence: TGTGCCTCGACAGAGACCTTCTCCTACAATGAGCAGTTCTTC.

The table lists this clone with a few counts. The chain combines TRBV19 with TRBJ1-5; D is unclear. Germline values: CDR1 LNHDA, CDR2 SQIVND (reference sequence). The germline V and J ends were trimmed by 4 bases and 1 base, with 5 bases remaining between them. The CDR3 covers 13 residues. The CDR3 sequence: CASSTSSNQPQHF. CDR3 nucleotide sequence: TGTGCCAGTAGTACTTCGAGCAATCAGCCCCAGCATTTT.

The DNA for the CDR3 is TGCGCCAGCAGCTTGGTACAGGTCGGCGAGCAGTACTTC. As protein: CASSLVQVGEQYF. The chain is built from TRBV5-1 and TRBJ2-7, with D maybe TRBD1 (5 bases). CDR1 and CDR2 (germline): SGHRS, YFSETQ. V lost 0 bases and J lost 6, with 10 bases in between. This CDR3 has 13 amino acids.

A few counts support this clone. V and J are TRBV12-5 and TRBJ2-1, with D unclear. From germline, CDR1 is LGHNT and CDR2 FRNRAP. This CDR3 has 12 amino acids. Trimming cost V 5 bases and J 4 bases, with 6 bases left between them. CDR3 sequence: CASGPRYNEQFF. As DNA, the CDR3 is TGTGCTAGTGGTCCGAGGTACAATGAGCAGTTCTTC.

This chain's CDR3 is CASSRGPDSRTEAFF. The CDR3 coding sequence is TGTGCCAGCAGTCGGGGTCCCGATTCAAGGACTGAAGCTTTCTTT. The chain carries TRBV2 and TRBJ1-1; D gene uncertain. Deletions cut 5 bases from V and 5 bases from J, with 18 bases between. Germline V gene lookup returns CDR1 SNHLY and CDR2 FYNNEI. This CDR3 region has 15 residues.

The chain recombines TRBV6-5 with TRBJ1-4; TRBD1 matches at 7 bases. Germline lookup yields CDR1 MNHEY and CDR2 SVGAGI. The V segment lost 7 bases and the J segment 3 bases; nucleotides outside the gene matches: 8. The CDR3 sequence is 15 residues long. The CDR3 DNA follows: TGTGCCAGCACCTCGACAGGGCTGGCTAATGAAAAACTGTTTTTT. Residues: CASTSTGLANEKLFF.

This rearrangement joins TRBV2 to TRBJ2-5, with D possibly TRBD1 on 6 matching bases. The germline V and J ends were trimmed by 7 bases and 5 bases, with 11 bases remaining between them. Germline V CDR1 and CDR2: SNHLY, FYNNEI. The CDR3 is 12 residues long. CDR3 sequence: CASKGQVETQYF. CDR3 sequence (DNA): TGTGCCAGCAAGGGACAAGTGGAGACCCAGTACTTC.

This clone was detected only once. The gene calls are TRBV6-6 and TRBJ2-5; maybe TRBD1 (6 bases). Deletions cut 6 bases from V and 1 base from J, with 12 bases between. The CDR3 consists of 14 residues. Germline V gene data show CDR1 as MNHNY and CDR2 as SVGAGI (reference sequence). CDR3 sequence: CASRTMTGQETQYF. The CDR3 DNA reads TGTGCCAGCAGGACTATGACAGGCCAAGAGACCCAGTACTTC.

The V gene is TRBV2, the J gene TRBJ2-7; tentative D call: TRBD1 (7 bases). Germline V gives CDR1 SNHLY, CDR2 FYNNEI. This CDR3 is 13 amino acids long. Trimming shortened V by 4 bases and J by 4 bases, and 11 bases separated the two germline ends. Written as DNA, the CDR3 is TGTGCCAGCAGTGGACAGGGAGGATACGAGCAGTACTTC. Its translation: CASSGQGGYEQYF.

The CDR3 region is CASSIRTDNEKLFF. The CDR3 coding sequence is TGTGCCAGTAGTATCCGGACAGATAATGAAAAACTGTTTTTT. V and J are TRBV19 and TRBJ1-4, with D tentatively TRBD1 (6 bases). Germline loops: CDR1 LNHDA, CDR2 SQIVND (reference sequence). Trimming took off 3 bases at V and 4 bases at J, with 9 bases between the two ends. The CDR3 length is 14 residues.